A selection of T cell receptor beta chains follows, all from one sample in a study of blood T cells in healthy people across ages. MiXCR, applied by TCRdb to the 5' RACE reads, yields one record per CDR3 protein. The sample yields over 1,500,000 distinct CDR3 sequences, approximately 50% seen once. Input material: blood. Receptor source: a woman in her thirties or forties in good health. CDR3s include the opening cysteine and the closing phenylalanine or tryptophan. Fields, in order: D gene, clone size, CDR3 length, J gene, V gene, CDR3 DNA, CDR3 protein. The D gene is left open where the match is weak. Clone size is given for some rows only: seen once, a few or many times, or a class if the clone is expanded.

. once 15 TRBJ2-5 TRBV7-9 TGTGCCAGTAGCCCGGAGTGGGGGGGGCAGGAGACCCAGTACTTC CASSPEWGGQETQYF
. . 13 TRBJ1-4 TRBV14 TGTGCCAGCAGCCATGGGACTCCTGAAAAACTGTTTTTT CASSHGTPEKLFF
. few 11 TRBJ1-6 TRBV20-1 TGCAGTGCTACTTGGGGGGTATCCCTCCACTTT CSATWGVSLHF
. . 12 TRBJ1-2 TRBV20-1 TGCAGTGCCGGGACACAACTTTATGGCTACACCTTC CSAGTQLYGYTF
. . 15 TRBJ2-3 TRBV10-3 TGTGCCATCAGTGAGTTGGCAGAGCGCACAGATACGCAGTATTTT CAISELAERTDTQYF
. few 15 TRBJ2-7 TRBV7-2 TGTGCCAGCAGCTTAATCGGTCAGGGGCTCGACGAGCAGTACTTC CASSLIGQGLDEQYF
. . 14 TRBJ2-5 TRBV18 TGTGCCAGCTCACCACAGAGGCACACGGAGACCCAGTACTTC CASSPQRHTETQYF
. few 16 TRBJ1-2 TRBV29-1 TGCAGCGTTCAAGTGGGGCCTACCAGAGCGGGCTATGGCTACACCTTC CSVQVGPTRAGYGYTF
TRBD2 once 13 TRBJ2-7 TRBV29-1 TGCAGCGTACCCGGGGGGAACTCCTACGAGCAGTACTTC CSVPGGNSYEQYF
. once 13 TRBJ1-2 TRBV24-1 TGTGCCACCAGTGATTTAGCAAATTATGGCTACACCTTC CATSDLANYGYTF